Ten or more counts support the clone carrying this T cell receptor (beta chain). Its cognate antigen is unknown. This record belongs to a study of CD8+CD57+ T cells in acquired aplastic anemia. Study overall: Recorded DNA amounts for sorted CD4+ and CD8+ cells had an average of approximately 2.9 ug. Average CD4+ read depth in healthy donors was roughly 10 million reads. General study results and limits: The study identified more than 25 CD8+ CDR3 sequences shared by patients and controls.

Genomic DNA acted as the template from which TCR beta VDJ combination and CDR3 sequence profiling were carried out. In TCRdb, the reads were re-called with MiXCR into one record per CDR3 protein. This table has some 240,000 distinct CDR3 sequences, approximately 35% appearing once. Germline V gene sequence: CDR1 SNHLY, CDR2 FYNNEI. V was cut by 5 bases and J by 1 base, with 6 bases left in between. CDR3 length equals 13 residues. The gene calls are TRBV2 and TRBJ1-3; the D is unclear. Sequencing used sorted CD4+, CD8+, or CD8+CD57+ T cells (not recorded which) from PBMCs. This TCR was sampled from a human donor in good health, serving as a control. CDR3 amino acids: CASSPTSGNTIYF. The DNA of the CDR3 is TGTGCCAGCAGTCCAACTTCTGGAAACACCATATATTTT. Variable domain in full (rest from reference TRBV2 and TRBJ1-3): EPEVTQTPSHQVTQMGQEVILRCVPISNHLYFYWYRQILGQKVEFLVSFYNNEISEKSEIFDDQFSVERPDGSNFTLKIRSTKLEDSAMYFCASSPTSGNTIYFGEGSWLTVV.